The rows below give T cell receptor beta chains drawn from one sample of a study of T cell changes during pregnancy in multiple sclerosis. Only in-frame clones appear in the TCRdb table, and some are missing; sequencing was by immunoSEQ multiplex PCR. The profile shows around 34,000 clones, 85% to 90% of them singletons. Sequencing was performed on CD8+ T cells from peripheral blood mononuclear cells, taken after pregnancy. The receptors derive from a female donor with multiple sclerosis, enrolled in a pregnancy study. Both conserved end residues are part of each CDR3. The D gene is left open where the match is weak. The size entry is marked missing in some rows and otherwise reads once, few, many or a size class.

clone_size,v_call,j_call,d_call,cdr3_nt,cdr3_aa
.,TRBV27,TRBJ1-2,.,TGTGCCAGCAGTGACTCCTCGGGGTATGGCTACACCTTC,CASSDSSGYGYTF
.,TRBV9,TRBJ1-4,.,TGTGCCAGCAGCGTATCCGGCGGAGGTAATGAAAAACTGTTTTTT,CASSVSGGGNEKLFF
few,TRBV27,TRBJ1-1,.,TGTGCCAGCAGTTTAGCAGGGTGGGACACTGAAGCTTTCTTT,CASSLAGWDTEAFF
.,TRBV7-3,TRBJ2-7,.,TGTGCCAGCTCCCCTGGGGCAGGGACCTACGAGCAGTACTTC,CASSPGAGTYEQYF
.,TRBV9,TRBJ2-1,TRBD2,TGTGCCAGCAGCGTAGCGGCAGCGGGGGGGACTAATGAGCAGTTCTTC,CASSVAAAGGTNEQFF
.,TRBV9,TRBJ1-1,.,TGTGCCAGCAGCGTAGGGCAGGGCATGAACACTGAAGCTTTCTTT,CASSVGQGMNTEAFF
.,TRBV18,TRBJ2-1,TRBD2,TGTGCCAGCTCACCGCTACGGTCTAGCGGGGGCCCCAGCTCCTACAATGAGCAGTTCTTC,CASSPLRSSGGPSSYNEQFF
.,TRBV7-9,TRBJ1-5,.,TGTGCCAGCAGCTTACCCGGAGCCCAGCCCCAGCATTTT,CASSLPGAQPQHF
.,TRBV6-1,TRBJ1-1,.,TGTGCCAGCAGTCACTGGACTGAAGCTTTCTTT,CASSHWTEAFF
.,TRBV9,TRBJ2-4,.,TGTGCCAGCAGCGTAGAGGTGGGGGCGGGAAACATTCAGTACTTC,CASSVEVGAGNIQYF
.,TRBV2,TRBJ2-1,TRBD2,TGTGCCAGCACCGCCAGCGGGGGGGGACACTACAATGAGCAGTTCTTC,CASTASGGGHYNEQFF
.,TRBV10-3,TRBJ2-7,TRBD1,TGTGCCATCAGTGATATTGACAGGGGGTTCTACGAGCAGTACTTC,CAISDIDRGFYEQYF
.,TRBV7-6,TRBJ2-3,TRBD1,TGTGCCAGCATTCCAAGGACAGGGGAACACGATGATACGCAGTATTTT,CASIPRTGEHDDTQYF
.,TRBV6-4,TRBJ2-2,TRBD2,TGTGCCAGCAGTGAGCGGGGGGGCGACACCGGGGAGCTGTTTTTT,CASSERGGDTGELFF
.,TRBV7-8,TRBJ1-1,TRBD1,TGTGCCAGCAGCCCCGGGACAGGATCTGAAGCTTTCTTT,CASSPGTGSEAFF
.,TRBV10-3,TRBJ2-2,TRBD1,TGTGCCAACTCGGCCGGGACAGGGATCACCGGGGAGCTGTTTTTT,CANSAGTGITGELFF
.,TRBV27,TRBJ2-7,TRBD1,TGTGCCAGCAGTTTACGGCCGGGACAGGGTCTCGAGCAGTACTTC,CASSLRPGQGLEQYF
.,TRBV6-6,TRBJ1-1,.,TGTGCCAGCACTTCTGGACAGTTTGAAGCTTTCTTT,CASTSGQFEAFF